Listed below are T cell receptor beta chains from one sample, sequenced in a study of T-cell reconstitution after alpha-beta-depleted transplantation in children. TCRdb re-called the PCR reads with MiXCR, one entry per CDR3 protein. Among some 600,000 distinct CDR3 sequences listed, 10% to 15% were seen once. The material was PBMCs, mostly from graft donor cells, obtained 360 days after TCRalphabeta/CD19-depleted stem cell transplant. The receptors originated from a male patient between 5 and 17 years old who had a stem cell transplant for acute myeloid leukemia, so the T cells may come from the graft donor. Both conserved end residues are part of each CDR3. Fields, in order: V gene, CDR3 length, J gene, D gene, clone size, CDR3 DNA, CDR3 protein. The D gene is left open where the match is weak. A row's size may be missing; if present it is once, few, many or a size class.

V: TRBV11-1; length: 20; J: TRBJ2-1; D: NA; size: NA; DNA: TGTGCCAGCAGCTTAGCATATTGGGGCGGAGGCGTCCGCTCCTACAATGAGCAGTTCTTC; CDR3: CASSLAYWGGGVRSYNEQFF
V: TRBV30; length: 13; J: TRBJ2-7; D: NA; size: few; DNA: TGTGCCTGGAGTACGGGACGGGACTACGAGCAGTACTTC; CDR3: CAWSTGRDYEQYF
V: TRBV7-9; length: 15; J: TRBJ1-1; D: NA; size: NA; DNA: TGTGCCAGCAGCCCCGGACACCGCCCCTTCACTGAAGCTTTCTTT; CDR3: CASSPGHRPFTEAFF
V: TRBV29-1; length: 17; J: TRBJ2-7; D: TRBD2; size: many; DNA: TGCAGCGTTGAAGAAGAGAGTAGTAGCGGGCTCTCCTACGAGCAGTACTTC; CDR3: CSVEEESSSGLSYEQYF
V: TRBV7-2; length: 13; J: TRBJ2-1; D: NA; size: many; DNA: TGTGCCAGCAGCTTAGGGACTCCCTTAGGGCAGTTCTTC; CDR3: CASSLGTPLGQFF
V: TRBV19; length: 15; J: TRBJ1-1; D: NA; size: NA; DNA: TGTGCCAGTAGTATTGAGACAAGAATGAACACTGAAGCTTTCTTT; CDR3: CASSIETRMNTEAFF
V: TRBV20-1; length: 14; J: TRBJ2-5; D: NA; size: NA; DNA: TGCAGTGCTATAAGGTCGGTTCCTCAAGAGACCCAGTACTTC; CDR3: CSAIRSVPQETQYF
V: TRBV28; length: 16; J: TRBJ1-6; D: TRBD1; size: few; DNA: TGTGCCAGCAGTTTTACCAGGGGGCAGGGTAATTCACCCCTCCACTTT; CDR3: CASSFTRGQGNSPLHF
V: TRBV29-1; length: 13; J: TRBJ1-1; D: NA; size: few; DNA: TGCAGCGTTGCCGGGACAACGAACACTGAAGCTTTCTTT; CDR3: CSVAGTTNTEAFF
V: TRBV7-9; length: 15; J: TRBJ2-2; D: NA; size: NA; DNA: TGTGCCAGCAGATTCAAGTGGGAACGCACCGGGGAGCTGTTTTTT; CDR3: CASRFKWERTGELFF
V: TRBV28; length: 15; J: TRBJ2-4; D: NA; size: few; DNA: TGTGCCAGCAGTTCGCTCGGAGGGGCCCAAAACATTCAGTACTTC; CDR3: CASSSLGGAQNIQYF
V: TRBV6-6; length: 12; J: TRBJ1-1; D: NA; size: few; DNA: TGTGCCAGCTCCTGGGGGTACACTGAAGCTTTCTTT; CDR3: CASSWGYTEAFF
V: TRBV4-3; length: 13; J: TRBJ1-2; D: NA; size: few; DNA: TGCGCCAGCAGCCGGAATCCTCATAGGGGCTACACCTTC; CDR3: CASSRNPHRGYTF
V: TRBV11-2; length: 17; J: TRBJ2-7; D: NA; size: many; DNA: TGTGCCAGCAGCCTAGAGGGGTCGATCTACGCTCGGGACGAGCAGTACTTC; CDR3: CASSLEGSIYARDEQYF
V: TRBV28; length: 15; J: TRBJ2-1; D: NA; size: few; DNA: TGTGCCAGCAGTCGAGTAGGGAATAAATACAATGAGCAGTTCTTC; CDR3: CASSRVGNKYNEQFF
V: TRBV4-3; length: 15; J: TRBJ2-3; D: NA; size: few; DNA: TGCGCCAGCAGCCGCTCTTCCTCGGACACCTATACGCAGTATTTT; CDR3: CASSRSSSDTYTQYF
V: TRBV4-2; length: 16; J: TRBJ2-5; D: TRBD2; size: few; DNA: TGTGCCAGCAGCCAAAACCGGGGGGGACCACAAGAGACCCAGTACTTC; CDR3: CASSQNRGGPQETQYF
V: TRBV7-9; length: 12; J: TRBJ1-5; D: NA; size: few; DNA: TGTGCCAGCAGCCAACAGGAACAGCCCCAGCATTTT; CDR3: CASSQQEQPQHF
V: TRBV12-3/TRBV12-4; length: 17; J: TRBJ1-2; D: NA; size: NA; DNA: TGTGCCAGCAGTTTAGCCTCGACAGTGGGGCCTAACTATGGCTACACCTTC; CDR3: CASSLASTVGPNYGYTF
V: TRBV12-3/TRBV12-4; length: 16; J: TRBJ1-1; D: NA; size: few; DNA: TGTGCCAGCAGCACCGCCGGTTGGGGGGTGAATACTGAAGCTTTCTTT; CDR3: CASSTAGWGVNTEAFF
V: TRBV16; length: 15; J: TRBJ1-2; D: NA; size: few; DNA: TGTGCCAGCAGCCAATACCTCAGGGGACCCTATGGCTACACCTTC; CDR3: CASSQYLRGPYGYTF
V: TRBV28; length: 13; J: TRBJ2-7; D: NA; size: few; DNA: TGTGCCAGCAAACGAGGGCTTTACTACGAGCAGTACTTC; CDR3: CASKRGLYYEQYF
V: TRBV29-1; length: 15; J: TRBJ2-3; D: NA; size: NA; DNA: TGCAGCGCCCACTACCAGCCCCTTAGCACAGATACGCAGTATTTT; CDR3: CSAHYQPLSTDTQYF
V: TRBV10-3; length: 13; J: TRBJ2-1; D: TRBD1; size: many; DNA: TGTGCCATCAGCCGACAGGGTTTAAATGAGCAGTTCTTC; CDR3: CAISRQGLNEQFF
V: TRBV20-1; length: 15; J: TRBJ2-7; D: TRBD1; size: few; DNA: TGCAGTGCTATGACCGCGACAGGGAAATCCTACGAGCAGTACTTC; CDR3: CSAMTATGKSYEQYF
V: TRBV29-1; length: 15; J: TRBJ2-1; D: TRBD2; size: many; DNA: TGCAGCGGTCGTATACTAGCGACAATTTACAATGAGCAGTTCTTC; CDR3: CSGRILATIYNEQFF
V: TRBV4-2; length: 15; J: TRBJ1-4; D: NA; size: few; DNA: TGTGCCAGCAGCCAAGATGTACAGGGCGATGAAAAACTGTTTTTT; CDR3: CASSQDVQGDEKLFF
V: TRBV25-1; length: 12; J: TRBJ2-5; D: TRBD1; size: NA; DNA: TGTGCCAGTGTACAGGGGGGAGAGACCCAGTACTTC; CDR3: CASVQGGETQYF
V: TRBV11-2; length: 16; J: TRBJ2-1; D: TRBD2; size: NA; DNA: TGTGCCAGCAGCACACTACTAGCGGGGGCATACAATGAGCAGTTCTTC; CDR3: CASSTLLAGAYNEQFF
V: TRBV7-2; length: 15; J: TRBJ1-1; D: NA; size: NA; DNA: TGTGCCAGCAGCCTACTTGGAGGTGTGAACACTGAAGCTTTCTTT; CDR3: CASSLLGGVNTEAFF
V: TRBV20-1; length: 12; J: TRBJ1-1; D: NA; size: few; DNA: TGCAGTGCCACCCGTTCCCAGACTGAAGCTTTCTTT; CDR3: CSATRSQTEAFF
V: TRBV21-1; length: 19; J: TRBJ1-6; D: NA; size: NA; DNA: TGTGCCAGCAGCAAATTGGCGGTAAATCGGGGCGCGATTAATTCACCCCTCCACTTT; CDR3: CASSKLAVNRGAINSPLHF
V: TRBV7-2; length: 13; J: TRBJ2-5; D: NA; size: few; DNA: TGTGCCAGCAGCTTAATGTACCAAGAGACCCAGTACTTC; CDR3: CASSLMYQETQYF
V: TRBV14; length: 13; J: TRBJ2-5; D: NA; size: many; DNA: TGTGCCAGCAGCCAAGCCCTAGGGGGGACCCAGTACTTC; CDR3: CASSQALGGTQYF
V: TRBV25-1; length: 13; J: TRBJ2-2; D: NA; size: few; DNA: TGTGCCAGCAGTAGTGTAGGCGCCGGGGAGCTGTTTTTT; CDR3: CASSSVGAGELFF
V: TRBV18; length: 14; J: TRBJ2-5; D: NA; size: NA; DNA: TGTGCCAGCTCACCTTACCAGTCTCAAGAGACCCAGTACTTC; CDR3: CASSPYQSQETQYF
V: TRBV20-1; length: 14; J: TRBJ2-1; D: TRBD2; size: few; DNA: TGCAGTGCTATTCGGACTAGTCCGGTCAATGAGCAGTTCTTC; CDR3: CSAIRTSPVNEQFF
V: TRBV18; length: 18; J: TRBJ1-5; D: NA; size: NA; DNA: TGTGCCAGCTCACTAACCGGGAGAATCCTTGATAGCAATCAGCCCCAGCATTTT; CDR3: CASSLTGRILDSNQPQHF
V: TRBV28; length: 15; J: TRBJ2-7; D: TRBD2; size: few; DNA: TGTGCCAGCAGTTTACTAGCGGGCCCTACCTACGAGCAGTACTTC; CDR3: CASSLLAGPTYEQYF
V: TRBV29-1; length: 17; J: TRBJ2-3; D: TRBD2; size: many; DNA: TGCAGCGTTGATGGTAGCGGGAGCCAGATCAGCACAGATACGCAGTATTTT; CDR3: CSVDGSGSQISTDTQYF
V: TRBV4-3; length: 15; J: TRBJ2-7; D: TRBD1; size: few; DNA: TGCGCCAGCAGCCGAACGGGACAGGGGTTTAGCGAGCAGTACTTC; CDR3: CASSRTGQGFSEQYF
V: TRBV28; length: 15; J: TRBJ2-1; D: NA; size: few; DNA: TGTGCCAGCAGTTTACAGGAAACACGGTACAATGAGCAGTTCTTC; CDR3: CASSLQETRYNEQFF
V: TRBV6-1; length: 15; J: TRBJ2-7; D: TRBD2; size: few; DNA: TGTGCCAGCAGTCCTTCGACTAGCGGGTGGAACGAGCAGTACTTC; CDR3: CASSPSTSGWNEQYF
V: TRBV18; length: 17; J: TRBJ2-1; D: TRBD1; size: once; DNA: TGTGCCAGCTCACCACCTAATGTACAGGGGTACTACAATGAGCAGTTCTTC; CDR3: CASSPPNVQGYYNEQFF
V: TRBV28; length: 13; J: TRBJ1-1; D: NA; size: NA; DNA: TGTGCCAGCAGTAGCAGAAGGGTCACTGAAGCTTTCTTT; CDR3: CASSSRRVTEAFF
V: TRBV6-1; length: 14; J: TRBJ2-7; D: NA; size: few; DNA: TGTGCCAGCAGTGAGTGTCAGCGAAACTGCGAGCAGTACTTC; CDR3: CASSECQRNCEQYF
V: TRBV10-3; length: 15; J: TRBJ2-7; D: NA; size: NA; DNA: TGTGCCATCAGTCCCCTCGGCCCGGCCACCTACGAGCAGTACTTC; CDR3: CAISPLGPATYEQYF
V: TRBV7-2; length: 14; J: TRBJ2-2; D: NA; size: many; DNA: TGTGCCAGCAGCTTAGCGAAGGGAGCCGGGGAGCTGTTTTTT; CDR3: CASSLAKGAGELFF
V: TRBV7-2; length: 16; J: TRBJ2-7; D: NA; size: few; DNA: TGTGCCAGCAGCTTCTCTATCAGGGGAGGTCCCTACGAGCACTACTTC; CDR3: CASSFSIRGGPYEHYF
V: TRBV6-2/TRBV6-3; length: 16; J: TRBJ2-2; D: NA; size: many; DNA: TGTGCCAGCAGTTACTCATCTTTTAGCGTTCCCGGGGAGCTGTTTTTT; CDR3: CASSYSSFSVPGELFF
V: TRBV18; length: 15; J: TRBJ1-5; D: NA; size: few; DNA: TGTGCCAGCTCACCGTCCCTGGCTAGCAATCAGCCCCAGCATTTT; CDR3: CASSPSLASNQPQHF
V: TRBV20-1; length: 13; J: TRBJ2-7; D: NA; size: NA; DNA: TGCAGTGCTAGAGATTATAGGGCCTACGAGCAGTACTTC; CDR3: CSARDYRAYEQYF
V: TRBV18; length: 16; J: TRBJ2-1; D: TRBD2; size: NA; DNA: TGTGCCAGCTCACCGTTTACTAGCGGTTTTTACAATGAGCAGTTCTTC; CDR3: CASSPFTSGFYNEQFF